This entry is about one T cell receptor (beta chain). The data were produced by immunoSEQ multiplex PCR, yet TCRdb's version contains in-frame clones alone and is incomplete. In the table there are around 280,000 clones, around 88% of which are singletons. The sample belongs to a study of blood T cell repertoires in COVID-19. V was trimmed by 2 bases and J by 1 base, leaving 14 bases between them. There are 16 residues in the CDR3. The V gene's germline CDR1 is KGHSH and CDR2 LQKENI. Everyone who took part was 18 to 89 years old, and they came from about 25 US areas. Participant reports of clinical history set cohort assignment.

This sequence originates from a middle-aged woman who had recovered from COVID-19. Input material: PBMCs or T cells enriched from blood (not recorded which). The V call is TRBV18, the J call TRBJ1-1, with D possibly being TRBD1 (6 bases). The CDR3 is CASSPSVTGTNTEAFF. In nucleotides, the CDR3 is TGTGCCAGCTCACCATCGGTAACAGGGACGAACACTGAAGCTTTCTTT. Complete variable domain (other parts from reference TRBV18 and TRBJ1-1): NAGVMQNPRHLVRRRGQEARLRCSPMKGHSHVYWYRQLPEEGLKFMVYLQKENIIDESGMPKERFSAEFPKEGPSILRIQQVVRGDSAAYFCASSPSVTGTNTEAFFGQGTRLTVV.